This T cell receptor beta chain comes out of a study of tumor-infiltrating lymphocytes in localized non-small cell lung cancer. The overall study: Tumor tissue and non-adjacent uninvolved lung came from each patient.

The protocol was immunoSEQ multiplex PCR, while the TCRdb copy is restricted to in-frame clones and leaves out a portion. This table holds just under 7,500 clones, roughly three quarters found once. Germline V gene sequence: CDR1 SGHRS, CDR2 YFSETQ. The V and J ends lost 0 bases and 5 bases, in that order; junction bases with no gene match: 1. This CDR3 is 13 amino acids long. This clone came up once. The chain has TRBV5-1 and TRBJ2-7; 8 bases line up with TRBD2. The sample was uninvolved lung tissue not adjacent to the tumor. The source of this sequence is a human donor with non-small cell lung cancer. DNA for the CDR3: TGCGCCAGCAGCTTGGAACTAGCGGACGAGCAGTACTTC. Its translation is CASSLELADEQYF.